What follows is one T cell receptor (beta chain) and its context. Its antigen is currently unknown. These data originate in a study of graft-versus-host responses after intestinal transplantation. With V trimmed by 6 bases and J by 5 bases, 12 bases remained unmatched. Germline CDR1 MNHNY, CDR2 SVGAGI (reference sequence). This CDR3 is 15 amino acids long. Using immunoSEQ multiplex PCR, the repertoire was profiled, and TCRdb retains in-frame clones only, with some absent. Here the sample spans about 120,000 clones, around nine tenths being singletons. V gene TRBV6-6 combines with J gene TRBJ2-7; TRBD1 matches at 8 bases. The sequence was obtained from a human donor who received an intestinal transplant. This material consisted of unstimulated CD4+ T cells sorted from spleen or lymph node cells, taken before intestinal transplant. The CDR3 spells CASSGQGSGEDEQYF. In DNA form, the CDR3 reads TGTGCCAGCAGCGGACAGGGATCGGGCGAGGACGAGCAGTACTTC.